This TCR beta chain was captured by sequencing in a study of somatic mutations in cytotoxic T cells in rheumatoid arthritis. Overall study context: Prior to any treatment and right after diagnosis, patient blood (around 30 ml EDTA) was drawn.

The table came from immunoSEQ multiplex PCR; TCRdb's copy has only in-frame clones and leaves some out. The sample lists some 20,000 clones, about four fifths occurring once. The CDR3 loop spans 15 amino acids. V was clipped by 1 base and J by 8 bases, with 13 bases between them. In germline, CDR1 is SGHNT, CDR2 YYREEE (reference sequence). Overall study findings and caveats: CD8+ T-cell clonality showed no significant difference between rheumatoid arthritis patients and age-matched healthy controls. Of more than 60 patients, 7 to 9 had a largest CD8+ clone that exceeded 20% of CD8+ cells. Unidentified antigens were the targets of the expanded CD8+ clones.

Of note for this clone: The target antigen is unknown.

This chain links TRBV5-4 with TRBJ1-6; the D is unclear. The sample was CD8+ T cells sorted from blood. The clonotype was recovered from an adult with rheumatoid arthritis. The chain's CDR3 is CASSLRPQEDSPLHF. The CDR3 nucleotides read TGTGCCAGCAGCTTGAGACCGCAGGAGGATTCACCCCTCCACTTT. The full variable domain, rest sourced from reference TRBV5-4 and TRBJ1-6, is ETGVTQSPTHLIKTRGQQVTLRCSSQSGHNTVSWYQQALGQGPQFIFQYYREEENGRGNFPPRFSGLQFPNYSSELNVNALELDDSALYLCASSLRPQEDSPLHFGNGTRLTVT.